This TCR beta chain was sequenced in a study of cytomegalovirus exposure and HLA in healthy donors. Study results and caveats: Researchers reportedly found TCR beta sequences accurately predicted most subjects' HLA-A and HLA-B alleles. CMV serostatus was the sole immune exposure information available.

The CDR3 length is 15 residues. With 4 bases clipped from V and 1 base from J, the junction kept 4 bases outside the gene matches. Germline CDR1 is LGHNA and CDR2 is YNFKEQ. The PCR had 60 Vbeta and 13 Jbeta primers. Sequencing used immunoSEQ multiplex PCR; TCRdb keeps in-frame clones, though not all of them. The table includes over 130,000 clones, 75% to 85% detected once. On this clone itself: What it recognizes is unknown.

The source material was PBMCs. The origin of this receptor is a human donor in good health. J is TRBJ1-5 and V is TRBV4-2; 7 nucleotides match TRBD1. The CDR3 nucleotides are TGTGCCAGCAGCCCTGGGACAGACAGCAATCAGCCCCAGCATTTT. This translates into CASSPGTDSNQPQHF.